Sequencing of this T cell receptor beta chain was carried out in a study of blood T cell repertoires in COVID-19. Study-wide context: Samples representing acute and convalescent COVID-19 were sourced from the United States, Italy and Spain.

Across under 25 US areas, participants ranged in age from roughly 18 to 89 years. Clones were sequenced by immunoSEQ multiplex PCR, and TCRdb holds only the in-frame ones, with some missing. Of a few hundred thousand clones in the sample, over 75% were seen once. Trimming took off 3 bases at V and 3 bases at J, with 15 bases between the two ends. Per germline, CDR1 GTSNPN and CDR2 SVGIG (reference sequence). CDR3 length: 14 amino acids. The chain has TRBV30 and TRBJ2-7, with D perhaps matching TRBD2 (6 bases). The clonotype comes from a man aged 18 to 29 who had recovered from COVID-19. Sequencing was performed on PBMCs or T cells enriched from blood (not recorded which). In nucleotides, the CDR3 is TGTGCCTGGAGCGCCGGGGGTCTAAACTACGAGCAGTACTTC. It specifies CAWSAGGLNYEQYF. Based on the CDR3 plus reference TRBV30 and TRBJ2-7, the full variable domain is SQTIHQWPATLVQPVGSPLSLECTVEGTSNPNLYWYRQAAGRGLQLLFYSVGIGQISSEVPQNLSASRPQDRQFILSSKKLLLSDSGFYLCAWSAGGLNYEQYFGPGTRLTVT.